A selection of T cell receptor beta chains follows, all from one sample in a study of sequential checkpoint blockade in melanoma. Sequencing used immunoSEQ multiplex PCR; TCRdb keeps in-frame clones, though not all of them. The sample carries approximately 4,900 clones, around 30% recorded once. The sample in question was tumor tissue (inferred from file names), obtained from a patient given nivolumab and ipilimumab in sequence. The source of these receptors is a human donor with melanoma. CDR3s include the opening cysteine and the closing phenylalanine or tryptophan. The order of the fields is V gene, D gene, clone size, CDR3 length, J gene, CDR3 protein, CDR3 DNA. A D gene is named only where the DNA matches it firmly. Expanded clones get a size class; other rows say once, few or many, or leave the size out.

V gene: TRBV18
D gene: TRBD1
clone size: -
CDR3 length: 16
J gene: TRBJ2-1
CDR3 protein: CASSPSDRVGYNEQFF
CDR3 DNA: TGTGCCAGCTCACCCTCGGACAGGGTAGGATACAATGAGCAGTTCTTC

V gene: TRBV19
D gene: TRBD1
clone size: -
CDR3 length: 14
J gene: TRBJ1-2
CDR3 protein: CASSEQGARYGYTF
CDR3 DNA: TGTGCCAGTAGCGAACAGGGGGCCCGCTATGGCTACACCTTC

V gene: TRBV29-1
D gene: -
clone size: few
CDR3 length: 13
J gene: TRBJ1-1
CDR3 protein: CSVSEGKNTEAFF
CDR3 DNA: TGCAGCGTCTCCGAGGGTAAGAACACTGAAGCTTTCTTT

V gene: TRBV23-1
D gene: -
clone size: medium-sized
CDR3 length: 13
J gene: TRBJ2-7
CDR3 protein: CASSRNLGAEQYF
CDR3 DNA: TGCGCCAGCAGCCGTAACCTGGGGGCCGAGCAGTACTTC

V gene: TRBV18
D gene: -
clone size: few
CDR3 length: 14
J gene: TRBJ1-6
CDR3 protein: CASSPGAAQKSLHF
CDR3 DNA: TGTGCCAGCTCACCGGGGGCAGCTCAGAAGTCCCTCCACTTT

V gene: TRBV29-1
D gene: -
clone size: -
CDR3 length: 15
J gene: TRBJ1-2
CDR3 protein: CSLRRTDGITYGYTF
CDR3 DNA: TGCAGCCTCCGACGGACAGACGGAATAACCTATGGCTACACCTTC

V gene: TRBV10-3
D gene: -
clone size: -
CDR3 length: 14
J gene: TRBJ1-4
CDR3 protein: CASGRQTANEKLFF
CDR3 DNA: TGTGCCAGCGGGAGACAGACAGCTAATGAAAAACTGTTTTTT

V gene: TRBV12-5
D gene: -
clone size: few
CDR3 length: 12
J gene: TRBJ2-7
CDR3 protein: CASGSRDYEQYF
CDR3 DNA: TGTGCTAGTGGCTCCCGAGACTACGAGCAGTACTTC

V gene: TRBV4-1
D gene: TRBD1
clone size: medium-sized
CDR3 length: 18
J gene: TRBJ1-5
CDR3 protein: CASSQDPGTGGSGGPQHF
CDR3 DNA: TGCGCCAGCAGCCAAGATCCCGGGACAGGGGGTTCCGGGGGGCCCCAGCATTTT

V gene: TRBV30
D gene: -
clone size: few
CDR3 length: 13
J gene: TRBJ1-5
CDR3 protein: CAWSPGPDQPQHF
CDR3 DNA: TGTGCCTGGAGTCCAGGACCCGATCAGCCCCAGCATTTT

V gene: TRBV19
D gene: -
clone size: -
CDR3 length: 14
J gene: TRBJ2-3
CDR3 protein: CASSMPRTTDTQYF
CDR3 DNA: TGTGCCAGTAGTATGCCCAGAACCACAGATACGCAGTATTTT

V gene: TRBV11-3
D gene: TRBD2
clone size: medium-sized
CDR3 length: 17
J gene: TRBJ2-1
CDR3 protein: CASSLARLAGLNNEQFF
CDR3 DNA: TGTGCCAGCAGCTTGGCCCGACTAGCGGGGCTCAACAATGAGCAGTTCTTC

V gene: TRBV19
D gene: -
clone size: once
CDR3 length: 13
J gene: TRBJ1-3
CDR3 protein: CASHDYSGNTIYF
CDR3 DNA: TGTGCCAGTCATGATTACTCTGGAAACACCATATATTTT

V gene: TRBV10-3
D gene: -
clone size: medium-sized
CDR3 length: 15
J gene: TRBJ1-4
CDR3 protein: CAISESPTKPEKLFF
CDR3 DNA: TGTGCCATCAGTGAGTCGCCGACAAAGCCTGAAAAACTGTTTTTT

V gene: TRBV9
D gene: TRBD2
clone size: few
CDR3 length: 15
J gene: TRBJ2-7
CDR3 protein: CASSVGASGTYEQYF
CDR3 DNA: TGTGCCAGCAGCGTAGGGGCTAGCGGCACCTACGAGCAGTACTTC

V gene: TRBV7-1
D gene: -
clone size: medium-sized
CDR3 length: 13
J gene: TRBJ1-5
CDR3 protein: CASSLVRNQPQHF
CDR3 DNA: TGTGCCAGCAGCTTAGTGAGAAATCAGCCCCAGCATTTT

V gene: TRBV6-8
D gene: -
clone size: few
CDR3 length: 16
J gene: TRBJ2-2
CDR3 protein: CASSYGKSWDTGELFF
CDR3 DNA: TGTGCCAGCAGTTACGGAAAGAGTTGGGACACCGGGGAGCTGTTTTTT

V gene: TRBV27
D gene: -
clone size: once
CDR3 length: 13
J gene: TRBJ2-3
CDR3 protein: CASSLVGTDTQYF
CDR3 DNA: TGTGCCAGCAGTTTGGTGGGCACAGATACGCAGTATTTT

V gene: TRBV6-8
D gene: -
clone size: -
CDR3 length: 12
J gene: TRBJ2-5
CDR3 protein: CASSPGKETQYF
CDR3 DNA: TGTGCCAGCAGTCCAGGGAAAGAGACCCAGTACTTC

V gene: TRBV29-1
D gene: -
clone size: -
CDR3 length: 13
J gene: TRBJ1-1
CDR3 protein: CSVGTGMNTEAFF
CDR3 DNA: TGCAGCGTGGGGACGGGAATGAACACTGAAGCTTTCTTT

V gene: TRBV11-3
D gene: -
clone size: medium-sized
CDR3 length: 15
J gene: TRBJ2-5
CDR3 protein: CASSQVGGAEETQYF
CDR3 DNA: TGTGCCAGCAGCCAAGTGGGGGGCGCGGAAGAGACCCAGTACTTC

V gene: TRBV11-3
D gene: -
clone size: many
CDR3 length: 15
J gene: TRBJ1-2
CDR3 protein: CASSLEAEGNYGYTF
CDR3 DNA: TGTGCCAGCAGCTTAGAGGCAGAGGGTAACTATGGCTACACCTTC

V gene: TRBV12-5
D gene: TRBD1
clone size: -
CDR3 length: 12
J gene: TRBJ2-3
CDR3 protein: CASRQGLDTQYF
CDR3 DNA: TGTGCCAGCCGACAGGGGCTGGATACGCAGTATTTT

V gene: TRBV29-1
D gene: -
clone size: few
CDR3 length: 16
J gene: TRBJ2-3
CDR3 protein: CSVEDRGGEGTDTQYF
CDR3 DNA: TGCAGCGTTGAAGATAGGGGCGGGGAAGGCACAGATACGCAGTATTTT

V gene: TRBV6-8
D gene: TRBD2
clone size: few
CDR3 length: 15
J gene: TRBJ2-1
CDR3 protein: CASSNKGLHYNEQFF
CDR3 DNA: TGTGCCAGCAGTAACAAGGGACTACATTACAATGAGCAGTTCTTC

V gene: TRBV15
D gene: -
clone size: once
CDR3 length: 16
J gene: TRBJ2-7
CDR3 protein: CATSGRGSGARNEQYF
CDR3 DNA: TGTGCCACCAGCGGACGCGGGTCGGGGGCGCGAAACGAGCAGTACTTC

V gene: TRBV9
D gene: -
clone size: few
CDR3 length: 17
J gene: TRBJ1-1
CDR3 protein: CASSERGFGHSNTEAFF
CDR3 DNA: TGTGCCAGCAGTGAAAGGGGTTTTGGACATTCTAACACTGAAGCTTTCTTT

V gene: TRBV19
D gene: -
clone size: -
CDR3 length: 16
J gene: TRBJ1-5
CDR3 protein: CASSIGRGQNNQPQHF
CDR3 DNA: TGTGCCAGTAGTATAGGAAGAGGGCAAAACAATCAGCCCCAGCATTTT

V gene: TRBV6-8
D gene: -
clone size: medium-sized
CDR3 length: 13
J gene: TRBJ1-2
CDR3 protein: CASSYGNNYGYTF
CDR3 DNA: TGTGCCAGCAGTTACGGAAATAACTATGGCTACACCTTC

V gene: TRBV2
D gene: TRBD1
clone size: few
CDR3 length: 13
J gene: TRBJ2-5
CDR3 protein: CASSGQGWETQYF
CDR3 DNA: TGTGCCAGCAGTGGACAGGGGTGGGAGACCCAGTACTTC

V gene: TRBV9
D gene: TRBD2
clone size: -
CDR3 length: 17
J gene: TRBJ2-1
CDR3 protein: CASSVGLAGGGYNEQFF
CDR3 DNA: TGTGCCAGCAGCGTAGGGCTAGCGGGGGGTGGTTACAATGAGCAGTTCTTC

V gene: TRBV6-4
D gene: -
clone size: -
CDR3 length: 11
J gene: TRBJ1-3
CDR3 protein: CASSFGNTIYF
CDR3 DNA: TGTGCCAGCAGTTTTGGAAACACCATATATTTT

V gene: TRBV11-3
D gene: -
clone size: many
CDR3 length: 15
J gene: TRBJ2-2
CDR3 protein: CASSLEGFDTGELFF
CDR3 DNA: TGTGCCAGCAGCTTAGAAGGGTTTGACACCGGGGAGCTGTTTTTT

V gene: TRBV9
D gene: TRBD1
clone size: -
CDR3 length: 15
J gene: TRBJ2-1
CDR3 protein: CASSALLPTGTEQFF
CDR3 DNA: TGTGCCAGCAGCGCTTTACTGCCGACAGGGACCGAGCAGTTCTTC

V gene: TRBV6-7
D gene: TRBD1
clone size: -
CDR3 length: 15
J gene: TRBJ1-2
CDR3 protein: CASSEAGQVFYGYTF
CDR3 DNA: TGTGCCAGCAGTGAAGCAGGACAGGTGTTCTATGGCTACACCTTC

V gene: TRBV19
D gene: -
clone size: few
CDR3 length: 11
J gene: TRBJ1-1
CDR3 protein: CASKRNTEAFF
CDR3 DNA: TGTGCCAGTAAGAGGAACACTGAAGCTTTCTTT

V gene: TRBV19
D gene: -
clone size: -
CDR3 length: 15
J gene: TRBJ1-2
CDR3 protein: CASSTQQTANYGYTF
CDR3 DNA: TGTGCCAGTAGTACCCAACAGACGGCAAACTATGGCTACACCTTC